A selection of T cell receptor beta chains follows, all from one sample in a study of identical twins. TCRdb independently ran MiXCR on the 5' RACE reads; one entry per CDR3 protein. The sample consists of around 240,000 distinct CDR3 sequences, approximately 10% of them appearing once. The sample comprised memory T cells sorted from blood. All receptors come from a man aged 45-65 years in good health. Each CDR3 is given with its conserved first and last residue. A D gene is named only where the DNA matches it firmly. Clone size is not always given. Where it is, it says once, few, many or a class for expanded clones.

>TRBJ2-7|many|TRBV5-1|-|14
TGCGCCAGCAGCTTGGATTGGGGGCCCTACGAGCAGTACTTC
CASSLDWGPYEQYF
>TRBJ1-5|few|TRBV5-8|-|15
TGTGCCACCGTCTTGGGGGGGCTGGACAATCAGCCCCAGCATTTT
CATVLGGLDNQPQHF
>TRBJ2-1|few|TRBV10-3|-|13
TGTGCCATCAGTGAGTCTCCCACCCGTGAGCAGTTCTTC
CAISESPTREQFF
>TRBJ1-1|many|TRBV3-1|-|13
TGTGCCAGCAGCTTCGACGGTCGGACTGAAGCTTTCTTT
CASSFDGRTEAFF
>TRBJ2-3|-|TRBV7-8|-|15
TGTGCCAGCAGCACGGGGCAGGGACGCACAGATACGCAGTATTTT
CASSTGQGRTDTQYF
>TRBJ1-4|few|TRBV7-9|-|14
TGTGCCAGCAGCTTAGCAGGGAGTAATGAAAAACTGTTTTTT
CASSLAGSNEKLFF
>TRBJ2-5|many|TRBV5-1|-|17
TGCGCCAGCAGCCCGGGGAGTATGGGAGTCGCTGGTGAGACCCAGTACTTC
CASSPGSMGVAGETQYF
>TRBJ1-1|few|TRBV11-1|-|18
TGTGCCAGCAGCGCTTTGCCAGGGTATGAGGGAATGAACACTGAAGCTTTCTTT
CASSALPGYEGMNTEAFF
>TRBJ2-7|few|TRBV4-3|-|13
TGCGCCAGCAGCCAAGGCTACTCCTACGAGCAGTACTTC
CASSQGYSYEQYF
>TRBJ2-1|many|TRBV5-4|-|13
TGTGCCAGCAGCTTGCTGGCTAACAATGAGCAGTTCTTC
CASSLLANNEQFF
>TRBJ2-7|-|TRBV25-1|TRBD1|16
TGTGCCAGCAGTTCAAATTCCCCCCACAGGGGCTACGAGCAGTACTTC
CASSSNSPHRGYEQYF
>TRBJ2-6|-|TRBV4-3|-|16
TGCGCCAGCAGCCAAGATAGACGTAGTGGGGCCAACGTCCTGACTTTC
CASSQDRRSGANVLTF
>TRBJ1-4|-|TRBV5-4|TRBD1|15
TGTGCCAGCAGCTTGGCTGGGGACAGGGTCGAAAAACTGTTTTTT
CASSLAGDRVEKLFF
>TRBJ1-1|-|TRBV7-9|-|13
TGTGCCAGCAGCTTAGAAACAGGGACGGGAGCTTTCTTT
CASSLETGTGAFF
>TRBJ2-7|few|TRBV6-5|-|11
TGTGCCAGCAATAGAGGGTACGAGCAGTACTTC
CASNRGYEQYF
>TRBJ1-6|-|TRBV7-2|-|15
TGTGCCAGCAGCTTAGTAGGTGGACCCCAAAGGTCCCTCCACTTT
CASSLVGGPQRSLHF
>TRBJ2-7|-|TRBV20-1|-|12
TGCAGTGCTAGTCCTAGCGACTACGAGCAGTACTTC
CSASPSDYEQYF
>TRBJ2-7|many|TRBV6-1|TRBD2|14
TGTGCCAGCAGTCCGACTAGCGGGGGGCATAAGCAGTACTTC
CASSPTSGGHKQYF
>TRBJ2-5|-|TRBV15|-|12
TGTGCCACCAGCAGGGACGGAGAGACCCAGTACTTC
CATSRDGETQYF
>TRBJ1-5|many|TRBV6-5|TRBD1|14
TGTGCCAGCAGTTTACAGGGGAGCAATCAGCCCCAGCATTTT
CASSLQGSNQPQHF
>TRBJ2-7|few|TRBV6-1|-|14
TGTGCCAGCAGCCCCACAACATTGGCTATAGAGCAGTACTTC
CASSPTTLAIEQYF
>TRBJ2-3|many|TRBV20-1|TRBD1|16
TGCAGTGCCGCAAGTACCGGGACAGGGACCACAGATACGCAGTATTTT
CSAASTGTGTTDTQYF
>TRBJ2-7|-|TRBV28|TRBD1|17
TGTGCCAGCAGTGCCCCTCCGGGGACAGGGTTGGTCTACGAGCAGTACTTC
CASSAPPGTGLVYEQYF
>TRBJ2-6|few|TRBV11-1|-|14
TGTGCCAGCAGCAGGAACTCTGGGGCCAACGTCCTGACTTTC
CASSRNSGANVLTF
>TRBJ2-1|few|TRBV30|-|14
TGTGCCTGGCAAACAGGGAGCTCCTACAATGAGCAGTTCTTC
CAWQTGSSYNEQFF
>TRBJ2-1|-|TRBV11-1|-|13
TGTGCCAGCAGGGGCGAACTTAACAATGAGCAGTTCTTC
CASRGELNNEQFF
>TRBJ2-2|many|TRBV28|-|15
TGTGCCAGCACTCCGCCCCTTTTGAACACCGGGGAGCTGTTTTTT
CASTPPLLNTGELFF
>TRBJ2-6|many|TRBV11-2|-|20
TGTGCCAGCAGCTTAGGGTTCCTGGACAGAAAAACCTCCTGGGCCAACGTCCTGACTTTC
CASSLGFLDRKTSWANVLTF